The clone carrying this T cell receptor (beta chain) was detected ten times or more. Donors of Cohort 3 who recovered were those that had two negative PCRs, clearance, or symptom resolution. This CDR3 is built from 13 residues. Per the germline V gene, CDR1 is SGDLS and CDR2 is YYNGEE. V was shortened by 3 bases and J by 5 bases, with 11 bases between the two germline ends. These data are taken from a study of blood T cell repertoires in COVID-19. Background on the study: The origin of the acute and convalescent COVID-19 samples was the United States, Italy and Spain.

In the authors' workflow: How many nucleated cells were present was estimated from reference gene primer amplification. The repertoire was sequenced with immunoSEQ multiplex PCR; TCRdb's copy has only in-frame clones and lacks some. V, J and clone size reflect that table, while D and trimming were determined from the DNA. The profile shows some 510,000 clones, approximately 87% of them singletons. This clonotype was sampled from a woman between 40 and 50 years old who had recovered from COVID-19. This chain connects TRBV9 to TRBJ2-5; D is possibly TRBD1 (5 bases). Sequenced material: PBMCs or T cells enriched from blood (not recorded which). The CDR3 nucleotides read TGTGCCAGCAGCGGTCAGGGTTTCGAGACCCAGTACTTC. Translation: CASSGQGFETQYF.